The present T cell receptor (beta chain) was sequenced within a study of identical twins. Study results and caveats: Models underpredicted monozygotic twin sharing of out-of-frame TCR alpha.

The sample holds many counts of this clonotype. Its antigen is not identified. TCRdb re-derived calls from the 5' RACE reads in MiXCR, one entry per CDR3 protein. In the table there are about 280,000 distinct CDR3 sequences, about 8.1% of which are singletons. There are 14 residues in the CDR3. From germline, CDR1 is SEHNR and CDR2 FQNEAQ (reference sequence). The V end was cut by 5 bases, the J end by 2 bases, with 9 bases between. This sample was shared with a second study, whose subject was yellow fever vaccine responses in identical twins.

This chain uses TRBV7-9 with TRBJ1-4; no clear D gene. The sequence was collected from a woman aged 18-29 years in good health. Material: memory (CD45RO+) T cells sorted from blood. The CDR3 protein is CASSPRLTNEKLFF. The DNA for the CDR3 is TGTGCCAGCAGCCCACGGTTGACTAATGAAAAACTGTTTTTT.